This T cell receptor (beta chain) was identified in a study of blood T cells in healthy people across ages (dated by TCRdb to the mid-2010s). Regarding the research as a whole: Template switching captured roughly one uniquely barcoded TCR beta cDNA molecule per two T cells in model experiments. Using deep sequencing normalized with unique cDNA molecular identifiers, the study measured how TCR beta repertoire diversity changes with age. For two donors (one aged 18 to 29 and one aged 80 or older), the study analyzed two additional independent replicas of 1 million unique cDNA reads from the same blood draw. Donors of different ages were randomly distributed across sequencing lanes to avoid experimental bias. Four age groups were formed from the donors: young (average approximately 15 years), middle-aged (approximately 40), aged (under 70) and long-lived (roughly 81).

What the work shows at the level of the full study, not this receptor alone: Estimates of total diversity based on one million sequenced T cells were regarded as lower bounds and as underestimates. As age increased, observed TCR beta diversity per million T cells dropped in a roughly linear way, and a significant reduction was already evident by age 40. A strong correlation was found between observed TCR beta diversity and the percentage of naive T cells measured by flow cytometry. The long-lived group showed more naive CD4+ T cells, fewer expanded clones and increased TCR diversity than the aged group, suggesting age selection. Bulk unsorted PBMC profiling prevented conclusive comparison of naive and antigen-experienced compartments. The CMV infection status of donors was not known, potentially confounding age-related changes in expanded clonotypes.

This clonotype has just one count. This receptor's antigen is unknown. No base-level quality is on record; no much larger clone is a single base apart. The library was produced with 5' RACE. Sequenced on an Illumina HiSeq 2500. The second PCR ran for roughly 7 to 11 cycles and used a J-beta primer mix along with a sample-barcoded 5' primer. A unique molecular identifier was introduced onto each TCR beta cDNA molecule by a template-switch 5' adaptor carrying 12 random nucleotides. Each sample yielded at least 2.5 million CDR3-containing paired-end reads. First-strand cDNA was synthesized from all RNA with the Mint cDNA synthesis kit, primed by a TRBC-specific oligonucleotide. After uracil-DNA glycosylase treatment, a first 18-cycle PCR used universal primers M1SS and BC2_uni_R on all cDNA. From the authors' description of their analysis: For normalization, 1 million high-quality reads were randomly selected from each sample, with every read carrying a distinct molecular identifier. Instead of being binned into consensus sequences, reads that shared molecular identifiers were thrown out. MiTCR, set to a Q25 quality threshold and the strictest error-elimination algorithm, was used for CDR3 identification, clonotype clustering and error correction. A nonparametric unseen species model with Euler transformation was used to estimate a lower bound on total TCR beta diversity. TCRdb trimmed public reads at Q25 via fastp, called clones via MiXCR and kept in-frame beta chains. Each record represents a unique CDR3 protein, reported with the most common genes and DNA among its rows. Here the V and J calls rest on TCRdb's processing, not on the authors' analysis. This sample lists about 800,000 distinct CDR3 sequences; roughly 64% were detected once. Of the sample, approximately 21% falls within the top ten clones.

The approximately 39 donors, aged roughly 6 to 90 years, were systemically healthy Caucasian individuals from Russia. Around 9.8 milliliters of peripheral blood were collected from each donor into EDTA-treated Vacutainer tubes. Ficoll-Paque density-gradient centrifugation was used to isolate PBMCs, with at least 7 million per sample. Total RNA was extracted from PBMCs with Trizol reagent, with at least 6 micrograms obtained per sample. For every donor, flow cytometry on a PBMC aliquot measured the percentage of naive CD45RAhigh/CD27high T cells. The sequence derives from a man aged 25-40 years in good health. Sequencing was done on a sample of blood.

CDR3 sequence: CASSTRAAAGGEQFF. The nucleotides are TGTGCCAGCAGCACCCGGGCGGCAGCAGGCGGTGAGCAGTTCTTC. The chain is made from TRBV7-2 and TRBJ2-1; the D gene cannot be resolved reliably. The germline V gene yields SGHTA for CDR1 and FQGNSA for CDR2. The CDR3 sequence holds 15 residues, the cysteine and phenylalanine included. Only CDR3 DNA is held: 45 bases, read in frame from base 1. Relative to germline, V is 5 bases shorter and J is 9 bases shorter, with 20 bases between their ends.